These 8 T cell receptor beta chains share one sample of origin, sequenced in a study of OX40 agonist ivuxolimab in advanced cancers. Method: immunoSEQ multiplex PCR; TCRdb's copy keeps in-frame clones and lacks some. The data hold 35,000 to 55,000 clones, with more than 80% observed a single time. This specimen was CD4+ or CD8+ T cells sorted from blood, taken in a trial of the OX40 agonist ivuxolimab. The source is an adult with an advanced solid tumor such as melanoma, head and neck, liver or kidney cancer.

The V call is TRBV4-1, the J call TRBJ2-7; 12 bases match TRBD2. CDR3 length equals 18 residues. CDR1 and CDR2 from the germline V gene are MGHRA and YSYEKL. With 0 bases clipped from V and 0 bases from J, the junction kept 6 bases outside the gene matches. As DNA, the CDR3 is TGCGCCAGCAGCCAAGAGGATCTAGCGGGAGGGTACTCCTACGAGCAGTACTTC. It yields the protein CASSQEDLAGGYSYEQYF.

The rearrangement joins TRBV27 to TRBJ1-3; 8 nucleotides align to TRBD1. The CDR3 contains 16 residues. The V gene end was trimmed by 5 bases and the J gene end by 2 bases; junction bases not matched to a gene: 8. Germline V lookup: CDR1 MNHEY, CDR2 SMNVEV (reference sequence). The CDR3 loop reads CASSPFMTGAGNTIYF. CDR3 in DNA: TGTGCCAGCAGTCCCTTTATGACAGGGGCTGGAAACACCATATATTTT.

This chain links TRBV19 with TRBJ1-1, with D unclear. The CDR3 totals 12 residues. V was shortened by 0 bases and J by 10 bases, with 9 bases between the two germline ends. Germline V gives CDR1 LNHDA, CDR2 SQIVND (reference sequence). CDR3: CASSIEGKGAFF. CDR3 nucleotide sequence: TGTGCCAGTAGTATAGAGGGAAAGGGAGCTTTCTTT.

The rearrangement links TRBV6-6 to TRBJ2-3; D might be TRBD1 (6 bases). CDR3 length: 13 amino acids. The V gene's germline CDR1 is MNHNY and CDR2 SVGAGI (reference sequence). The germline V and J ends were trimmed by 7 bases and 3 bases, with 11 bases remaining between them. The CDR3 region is CASNPQGTDTQYF. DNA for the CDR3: TGTGCCAGCAACCCACAGGGTACAGATACGCAGTATTTT.

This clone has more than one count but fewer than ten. The CDR3 is CASSQEGVGTWPEAFF. For the CDR3, the DNA is TGCGCCAGCAGCCAAGAGGGGGTCGGGACCTGGCCTGAAGCTTTCTTT. The gene calls are TRBV4-1 and TRBJ1-1, with a tentative D call TRBD1 (5 bases). In germline, CDR1 is MGHRA, CDR2 YSYEKL. V was shortened by 0 bases and J by 6 bases, with 17 bases between the two germline ends. The CDR3 has 16 amino acids.

CDR3 in DNA: TGTGCCATCAGTGGACAGGGTAAGGACACTGAAGCTTTCTTT. It yields the protein CAISGQGKDTEAFF. J is TRBJ1-1 and V is TRBV10-3; 7 bases map to TRBD1. Trimming cost V 4 bases and J 3 bases; bases outside gene matches: 5. Germline loops: CDR1 ENHRY, CDR2 SYGVKD. This CDR3 spans 14 amino acids.

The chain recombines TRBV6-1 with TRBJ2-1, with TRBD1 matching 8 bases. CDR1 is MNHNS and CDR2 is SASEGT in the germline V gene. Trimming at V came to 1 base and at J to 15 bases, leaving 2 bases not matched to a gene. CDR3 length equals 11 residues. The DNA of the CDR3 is TGTGCCAGCAGTGAAGTTACAGGGGGGTTCTTC. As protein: CASSEVTGGFF.

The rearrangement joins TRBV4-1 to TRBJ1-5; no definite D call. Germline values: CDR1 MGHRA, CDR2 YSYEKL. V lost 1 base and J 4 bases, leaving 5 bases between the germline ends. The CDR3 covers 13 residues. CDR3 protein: CASSQVGNQPQHF. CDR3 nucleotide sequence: TGCGCCAGCAGCCAAGTGGGTAATCAGCCCCAGCATTTT.